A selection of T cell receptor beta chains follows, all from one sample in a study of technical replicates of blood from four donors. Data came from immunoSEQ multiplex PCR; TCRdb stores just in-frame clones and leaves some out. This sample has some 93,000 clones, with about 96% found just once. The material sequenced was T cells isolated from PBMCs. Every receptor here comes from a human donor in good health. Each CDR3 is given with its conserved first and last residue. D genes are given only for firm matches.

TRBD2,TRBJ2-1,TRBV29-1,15,CSVDSGTSFSNEQFF,TGCAGCGTTGATTCCGGGACTAGCTTCAGTAATGAGCAGTTCTTC
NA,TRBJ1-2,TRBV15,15,CATSRKVQGYYGYTF,TGTGCCACCAGCAGAAAAGTACAGGGATACTATGGCTACACCTTC
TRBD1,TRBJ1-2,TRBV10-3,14,CAIRLTGGVGGYTF,TGTGCCATCAGGCTTACAGGGGGCGTAGGTGGCTACACCTTC
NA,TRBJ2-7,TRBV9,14,CASSATASHYEQYF,TGTGCCAGCAGCGCGACAGCAAGTCACTACGAGCAGTACTTC
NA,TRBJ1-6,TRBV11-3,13,CASRGQHNSPLHF,TGTGCCAGCAGAGGACAGCATAATTCACCCCTCCACTTT
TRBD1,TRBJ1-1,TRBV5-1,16,CASSQGQGGLATEAFF,TGCGCCAGCAGCCAAGGACAGGGGGGTTTGGCAACTGAAGCTTTCTTT
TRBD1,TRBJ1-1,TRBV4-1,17,CASSPYPGDRASTEAFF,TGCGCCAGCAGCCCATATCCCGGGGACAGGGCGAGCACTGAAGCTTTCTTT
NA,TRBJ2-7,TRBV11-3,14,CASSLGGDSYEQYF,TGTGCCAGCAGCTTGGGCGGGGACTCCTACGAGCAGTACTTC
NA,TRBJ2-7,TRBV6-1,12,CASRLDTYEQYF,TGTGCCAGCAGATTGGACACTTACGAGCAGTACTTC
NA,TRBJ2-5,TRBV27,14,CASSETRFRETQYF,TGTGCCAGCAGTGAAACTAGGTTCCGAGAGACCCAGTACTTC
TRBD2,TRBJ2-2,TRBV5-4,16,CASRPRTSGGTGELFF,TGTGCCAGCAGACCCAGGACTAGCGGGGGGACCGGGGAGCTGTTTTTT
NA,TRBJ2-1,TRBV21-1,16,CASSNQDRGDGNEQFF,TGTGCCAGCAGCAATCAGGACAGGGGTGACGGCAATGAGCAGTTCTTC
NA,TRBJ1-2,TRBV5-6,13,CASSLRGNYGYTF,TGTGCCAGCAGCTTAAGAGGGAACTATGGCTACACCTTC
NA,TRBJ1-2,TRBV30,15,CAWSVSTYVGYGYTF,TGTGCCTGGAGTGTTTCGACTTATGTCGGCTATGGCTACACCTTC
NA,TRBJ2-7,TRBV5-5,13,CASSLASSYEQYF,TGTGCCAGCAGCTTGGCGAGCTCCTACGAGCAGTACTTC
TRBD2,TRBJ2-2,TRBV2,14,CASGGGSRTGELFF,TGTGCCAGCGGCGGGGGGTCGCGGACCGGGGAGCTGTTTTTT